This record looks at one T cell receptor beta chain sequence and its context. Its antigen is not identified. For the second PCR, which ran for about 6 to 11 cycles, a sample-barcoded 5' primer and a J-beta primer mix were used. TCRdb reanalysed the 5' RACE reads using MiXCR and keeps one entry per CDR3 protein. The sample carries 790,000 or so distinct CDR3 sequences, 46% recorded once. This entry belongs to a study of blood T cells in healthy people across ages. Trimming pared 2 bases from V and 5 bases from J, leaving 16 bases between. There are 15 residues in the CDR3. Points from the study as a whole: Shifts in expanded clonotypes may have been confounded by donor CMV status, which was unknown. Estimates of total diversity, which came from one million sequenced T cells, were considered to be underestimates.

The sequence derives from an elderly man in good health. The chain employs TRBV12-3 or TRBV12-4 and TRBJ2-7, with D perhaps being TRBD1 or TRBD2 (6 bases each). Sequenced: blood. The CDR3 region has the DNA TGTGCCAGCAGTTTACCGCCTACAGGGAGGCACGAGCAGTACTTC. Translation: CASSLPPTGRHEQYF.